These 14 T cell receptor beta chains came from one sample sequenced in a study of glioma-infiltrating T cells after dendritic cell vaccination. TCRdb's copy holds only in-frame clones and misses some; the assay was immunoSEQ multiplex PCR. This table holds around 96,000 clones, approximately 80% found once. The sample consisted of blood, taken before dendritic cell vaccination. The receptor source for this set is a human donor with glioblastoma.

This clone has only a few counts. The V and J genes are TRBV5-1 and TRBJ1-4; 8 nucleotides agree with TRBD1. Trimming at V came to 4 bases and at J to 1 base, leaving 6 bases not matched to a gene. The germline V gene encodes CDR1 SGHRS and CDR2 YFSETQ. The CDR3 length is 16 residues. The DNA of the CDR3 is TGCGCCAGCAGCCGGACAGGGTGGGGAACTAATGAAAAACTGTTTTTT. It is translated as CASSRTGWGTNEKLFF.

V is TRBV10-3 and J is TRBJ2-4; TRBD2 matches 7 bases. The CDR3 covers 17 residues. With 0 bases clipped from V and 1 base from J, the junction kept 6 bases outside the gene matches. CDR1 and CDR2 (germline): ENHRY, SYGVKD. CDR3 amino acids: CAISESRAGAAKNIQYF. The CDR3 bases are TGTGCCATCAGTGAGTCGCGGGCGGGAGCCGCCAAAAACATTCAGTACTTC.

J is TRBJ1-1 and V is TRBV7-2; 7 nucleotides line up with TRBD1. J gave up 4 bases and V 1 base, and 6 bases lay outside the gene matches. The CDR3 is 15 amino acids. Germline loops: CDR1 SGHTA, CDR2 FQGNSA. The CDR3 DNA follows: TGTGCCAGCAGCTTAGGCCCGACAGGGAGCACTGAAGCTTTCTTT. It specifies CASSLGPTGSTEAFF.

The J gene is TRBJ1-5, the V gene TRBV20-1; D is undetermined. The CDR3 spans 11 residues. Germline V lookup: CDR1 DFQATT, CDR2 SNEGSKA (reference sequence). As DNA, the CDR3 is TGCAGCGCGGCGGTAGATCAGCCCCAGCATTTT. This translates into CSAAVDQPQHF.

V is TRBV7-2 and J is TRBJ2-7; D gene ambiguous. V was cut by 5 bases and J by 3 bases, with 8 bases left in between. There are 12 residues in the CDR3. Germline V gene data show CDR1 as SGHTA and CDR2 as FQGNSA. Here the CDR3 reads CASSLTDYEQYF. The CDR3 nucleotides read TGTGCCAGCAGCCTAACCGACTACGAGCAGTACTTC. Based on the CDR3 plus reference TRBV7-2 and TRBJ2-7, the full variable domain is GAGVSQSPSNKVTEKGKDVELRCDPISGHTALYWYRQSLGQGLEFLIYFQGNSAPDKSGLPSDRFSAERTGGSVSTLTIQRTQQEDSAVYLCASSLTDYEQYFGPGTRLTVT.

The chain employs TRBV10-3 and TRBJ1-1; D gene uncertain. The CDR3 loop spans 13 amino acids. Per the germline V gene, CDR1 is ENHRY and CDR2 is SYGVKD. V was pared by 8 bases and J by 2 bases, with 12 bases between. The CDR3 region is CAIGRGFNTEAFF. The CDR3 DNA reads as TGTGCCATCGGACGGGGTTTTAACACTGAAGCTTTCTTT.

The rearrangement links TRBV27 to TRBJ2-7, with 9 bases aligning to TRBD1. V gave up 5 bases and J gave up 5 bases; unmatched junction bases: 10. This CDR3 spans 15 amino acids. The germline CDR1 and CDR2 sequences are MNHEY and SMNVEV (reference sequence). The CDR3 protein is CASSEYGTGYHEQYF. The CDR3, as DNA: TGTGCCAGCAGTGAATACGGGACAGGGTACCACGAGCAGTACTTC.

This clone has a single count. The rearrangement uses TRBV29-1 and TRBJ2-3; D remains unclear. This CDR3 has 10 residues. The germline gives CDR1 SQVTM, CDR2 ANQGSEA. V lost 4 bases to trimming and J lost 5 bases, with 4 bases between them. CDR3 DNA sequence: TGCAGCGTTGCTGTAGATACGCAGTATTTT. It codes for CSVAVDTQYF.

V usage is TRBV14 and J usage is TRBJ2-2; D perhaps matches TRBD1 (6 bases). This CDR3 spans 15 amino acids. The germline CDR1 and CDR2 sequences are SGHDN and FVKESK. V was cut by 1 base and J by 6 bases, with 12 bases left in between. The DNA for the CDR3 is TGTGCCAGCAGCCAAGTCCACAGGGATGCCGGGGAGCTGTTTTTT. Protein product: CASSQVHRDAGELFF.

In its sample, this clone was seen a few times. This chain connects TRBV5-4 to TRBJ1-1; D not certain. V lost 3 bases to trimming and J lost 5 bases, with 11 bases between them. Germline CDR1 and CDR2: SGHNT and YYREEE (reference sequence). The CDR3 loop spans 13 amino acids. In DNA form, the CDR3 reads TGTGCCAGCAGCTGGGAGGTCGGTACTGAAGCTTTCTTT. Protein: CASSWEVGTEAFF.

The chain joins TRBV30 to TRBJ2-5; TRBD2 might be the D (5 bases). The J call is uncertain, as TRBJ2-7 better fits the DNA end. This CDR3 comprises 15 residues. CDR1 is GTSNPN and CDR2 is SVGIG in the germline V gene (reference sequence). The CDR3, as DNA: TGTGCCTGGAGTGGCCTCCGGACTGGAGGTTACGAGCAGTACTTC. It is translated as CAWSGLRTGGYEQYF.

This clone was counted only a few times. V is TRBV10-3 and J is TRBJ2-7, with TRBD2 as a possible D gene (5 bases). Trimming removed 5 bases from V and 0 bases from J, with 11 bases in between. In germline, CDR1 is ENHRY, CDR2 SYGVKD. The CDR3 extends over 14 amino acids. CDR3: CAISLSRDSYEQYF. The CDR3 region has the DNA TGTGCCATCAGTTTATCACGGGACTCCTACGAGCAGTACTTC.

This sequence joins TRBV7-2 and TRBJ1-2; D gene uncertain. Trimming cost V 1 base and J 0 bases, with 12 bases left between them. Germline lookup yields CDR1 SGHTA and CDR2 FQGNSA. This CDR3 has 16 amino acids. CDR3 residues: CASSLGGSGTNYGYTF. For the CDR3, the DNA is TGTGCCAGCAGCTTAGGCGGATCGGGTACTAACTATGGCTACACCTTC.

The V gene is TRBV6-5, the J gene TRBJ1-1, with a weak D call TRBD1 (6 bases). This CDR3 spans 12 amino acids. Trimming left V 7 bases short and J 8 bases short, with 14 bases between. CDR1 is MNHEY and CDR2 is SVGAGI in the germline V gene. CDR3 in amino acids: CASTGNRDEAFF. The CDR3 DNA reads TGTGCCAGCACCGGTAACAGGGACGAAGCTTTCTTT.